Below, one TCR beta chain is given with its context. Its antigen is not known. These data belong to a study of T cell responses to AZD1222 COVID-19 vaccine. General study findings and limits: Reports say nearly half of spike-specific TCRs go after unmutated variant regions. The donor cohort was predominantly white British with a female majority, and clonal diversity may have been underestimated. Spike-specific TCR breadth and depth grew following two AZD1222 doses.

Between the trimmed V and J ends, which lost 7 bases and 2 bases, there was a span of 15 bases. Per germline, CDR1 LNHDA and CDR2 SQIVND (reference sequence). The CDR3 loop spans 14 amino acids. The assay was immunoSEQ multiplex PCR, and TCRdb's table has in-frame clones only and misses some. The data show 150,000 to 200,000 clones, 94% seen once. The sequence was obtained from an adult in good health. V and J are TRBV19 and TRBJ2-7; D gene unclear. Sequences were derived from peripheral blood, sampled on day 0 of AZD1222 vaccination. The CDR3 region is CASTRTATTYEQYF. For the CDR3, the DNA is TGTGCCAGTACCCGGACGGCGACAACCTACGAGCAGTACTTC.